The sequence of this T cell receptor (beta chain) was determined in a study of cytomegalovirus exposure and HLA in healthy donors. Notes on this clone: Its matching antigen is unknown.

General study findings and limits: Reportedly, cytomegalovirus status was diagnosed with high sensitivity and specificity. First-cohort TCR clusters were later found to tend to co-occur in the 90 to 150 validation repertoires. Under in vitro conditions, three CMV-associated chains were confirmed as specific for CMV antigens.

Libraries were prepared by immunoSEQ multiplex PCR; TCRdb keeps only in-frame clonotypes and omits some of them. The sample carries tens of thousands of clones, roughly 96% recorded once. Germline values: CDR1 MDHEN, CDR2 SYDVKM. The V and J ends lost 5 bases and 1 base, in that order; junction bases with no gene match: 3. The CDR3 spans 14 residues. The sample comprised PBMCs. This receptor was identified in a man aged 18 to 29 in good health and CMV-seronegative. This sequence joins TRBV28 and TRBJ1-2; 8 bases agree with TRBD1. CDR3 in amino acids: CASSPGQGNYGYTF. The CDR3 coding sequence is TGTGCCAGCAGTCCCGGACAGGGTAACTATGGCTACACCTTC.